The clone carrying this T cell receptor (beta chain) came up once. These data originate in a study of technical replicates of blood from a handful of donors. The CDR3 is made up of 13 amino acids. Germline V gene lookup returns CDR1 SGHVS and CDR2 FNYEAQ. The ends lost 3 bases at V and 3 bases at J; junction bases unmatched: 0. The protocol was immunoSEQ multiplex PCR, while the TCRdb copy is restricted to in-frame clones and leaves out a portion. This table has tens of thousands of clones, approximately 94% appearing once. The chain combines TRBV7-6 with TRBJ1-2; 8 bases map to TRBD1. Sequenced material: PBMCs. This receptor was identified in a human donor in good health. Some clones in this sample may be carry-over from other donors' samples. This CDR3 is CASSLDRDYGYTF. CDR3 DNA sequence: TGTGCCAGCAGCTTGGACAGGGACTATGGCTACACCTTC. The full variable domain, in which reference TRBV7-6 and TRBJ1-2 provide the parts outside the CDR3, is GAGVSQSPRYKVTKRGQDVALRCDPISGHVSLYWYRQALGQGPEFLTYFNYEAQQDKSGLPNDRFSAERPEGSISTLTIQRTEQRDSAMYRCASSLDRDYGYTFGSGTRLTVV.